Presented here are 10 T cell receptor beta chains from one specimen sequenced in a study of cytotoxic CD8 clonotypes in ibrutinib-treated CLL. Some clones are missing from TCRdb's copy, which holds only in-frame ones; the method was immunoSEQ multiplex PCR. Of nearly 300,000 clones in the sample, around 76% were seen once. Sequenced here: PBMCs, sampled at disease progression, from a patient treated with ibrutinib. These receptors were collected from a human donor with chronic lymphocytic leukemia.

V and J are TRBV11-2 and TRBJ2-7; no firm D call. CDR1 SGHAT and CDR2 FQNNGV come from the germline V gene. This CDR3 is 13 amino acids long. Trimming shortened V by 2 bases and J by 3 bases, and 8 bases separated the two germline ends. CDR3 in amino acids: CASSLTLVYEQYF. DNA for the CDR3: TGTGCCAGCAGCTTAACTCTTGTCTACGAGCAGTACTTC.

This chain links TRBV20-1 with TRBJ1-2; possible D gene TRBD1, 5 bases. Germline CDR1 DFQATT, CDR2 SNEGSKA (reference sequence). This CDR3 region has 11 residues. V lost 3 bases and J lost 8, with 10 bases in between. DNA of the CDR3: TGCAGTGCTAGTTCAGGGCCCGGCTACACCTTC. Its translation: CSASSGPGYTF.

This clone was seen a handful of times. The V gene is TRBV6-1, the J gene TRBJ1-2; D call uncertain. Germline V gene data show CDR1 as MNHNS and CDR2 as SASEGT. V was trimmed by 2 bases and J by 4 bases, leaving 8 bases between them. The CDR3 is 13 amino acids. CDR3 residues: CASSEWISYGYTF. CDR3 in DNA: TGTGCCAGCAGTGAATGGATATCCTATGGCTACACCTTC.

This clone has just one count. The V gene is TRBV5-4, the J gene TRBJ2-6, with D uncertain. The CDR3 sequence is 17 residues long. V lost 3 bases and J lost 1, with 14 bases in between. Germline V CDR1 and CDR2: SGHNT, YYREEE (reference sequence). CDR3 bases: TGTGCCAGCAGCTCCCCAGGACCCTTATCTGGGGCCAACGTCCTGACTTTC. It is translated as CASSSPGPLSGANVLTF.

In DNA, the CDR3 is TGTGCCACCGGCCAGGGACAAGGAGGAGAGACCCAGTACTTC. Translation gives CATGQGQGGETQYF. The rearrangement joins TRBV15 to TRBJ2-5, with D possibly being TRBD1 (6 bases). The germline V gene encodes CDR1 LNHNV and CDR2 YYDKDF (reference sequence). The CDR3 totals 14 residues. Between the trimmed V and J ends, which lost 8 bases and 4 bases, there was a span of 17 bases.

J is TRBJ2-4 and V is TRBV2; D gene unclear. Trimming took 5 bases from V and 1 from J, leaving 12 bases between them. The V gene's germline CDR1 is SNHLY and CDR2 FYNNEI. The CDR3 length is 15 residues. This CDR3 is CASSFAFLAKNIQYF. CDR3 bases: TGTGCCAGCAGTTTCGCTTTCCTGGCCAAAAACATTCAGTACTTC.

CDR3 nucleotide sequence: TGCAGTGCCCCGGCGTCCTACGAGCAGTACTTC. Protein product: CSAPASYEQYF. The chain has TRBV20-1 and TRBJ2-7; D not certain. V was trimmed by 6 bases and J by 1 base, leaving 7 bases between them. The CDR3 is 11 amino acids. CDR1 and CDR2 from the germline V gene are DFQATT and SNEGSKA (reference sequence).

V is TRBV4-1 and J is TRBJ2-7; D is possibly TRBD1 or TRBD2 (6 bases each). V was clipped by 5 bases and J by 5 bases, with 16 bases between them. This CDR3 is 14 amino acids long. Germline CDR1 reads MGHRA; CDR2 reads YSYEKL. The CDR3 protein is CASSATGAPHEQYF. The CDR3 region has the DNA TGCGCCAGCAGCGCCACGGGGGCACCTCACGAGCAGTACTTC.

The chain employs TRBV14 and TRBJ1-2, with D perhaps matching TRBD1 (6 bases). Deletions cut 2 bases from V and 3 bases from J, with 10 bases between. Germline CDR1 and CDR2: SGHDN and FVKESK. The CDR3 covers 14 residues. CDR3 sequence: CASSQYNRDYGYTF. The CDR3 nucleotides read TGTGCCAGCAGCCAATATAACAGGGACTATGGCTACACCTTC.

The rearrangement uses TRBV7-8 and TRBJ1-2, with a tentative D call TRBD1 (5 bases). Between the trimmed V and J ends, which lost 5 bases and 5 bases, there was a span of 9 bases. Germline loops: CDR1 SGHVS, CDR2 FQNEAQ. The CDR3 is 12 residues long. The CDR3 nucleotides are TGTGCCAGCAGCGAGGGGCGATATGGCTACACCTTC. This encodes CASSEGRYGYTF.